This TCR beta chain came from a study of shared clonotypes between healthy human individuals. Findings and limits, study-wide: Sampling was confined to blood; repertoires within tissues likely differ.

This CDR3 spans 14 amino acids. V lost 5 bases and J lost 2, with 10 bases in between. The germline CDR1 and CDR2 sequences are SGHDT and YYEEEE. For this clone: Its antigen is as yet unknown.

In the authors' methods: Without quality scores, immunoSEQ junctional reads could not be filtered like full-length reads. TCRdb's table, derived via immunoSEQ multiplex PCR, lists solely in-frame clones and lacks some. V, J and clone size reflect that table, while D and trimming were determined from the DNA. Of 640,000 or so clones listed, roughly 70% are singletons. The chain uses TRBV5-6 and TRBJ2-2; D unclear. This clonotype originated in a young woman in good health. Input material: memory CD4+ T cells sorted from blood. Stated subset: CD45RA-negative fraction. CDR3 sequence: CASSGLINTGELFF. In DNA, the CDR3 is TGTGCCAGCAGTGGGCTTATCAACACCGGGGAGCTGTTTTTT.